These 2 T cell receptor beta chains came from one sample sequenced in a study of beta chain features in type 1 diabetes. Antigens for these TCRs are unknown. Expressed TCRB transcripts got sequenced, as all isolated RNA was reverse transcribed. The table came from immunoSEQ multiplex PCR; TCRdb's copy has only in-frame clones and leaves some out. Altogether about 160,000 clones are present, approximately 9.1% being singletons, with the ten largest covering approximately 0.7%. Notes on the study in general: There was a moderate but significant shortening of TCRB CDR3s in all four CD4+ subsets of Type 1 diabetes patients.

The specimen was central memory CD4+ T cells from blood. The receptor source for this set is a woman aged 25 to 39 with type 1 diabetes.

The CDR3 DNA reads TGTGCCAGCAGCCGGACTAGCGGGAGTAACAATGAGCAGTTCTTC. Its protein is CASSRTSGSNNEQFF. V is TRBV7-9 and J is TRBJ2-1; 13 bases are a match to TRBD2. Germline CDR1 and CDR2: SEHNR and FQNEAQ (reference sequence). This CDR3 contains 15 residues. V lost 5 bases and J lost 5; bases outside the gene matches: 3.

This clone occurred a few times. The rearrangement links TRBV5-4 to TRBJ1-2, with 7 bases aligning to TRBD1. This CDR3 is built from 13 residues. The J segment lost 3 bases and the V segment lost 2 bases, leaving 1 base of the junction unmatched. Per germline, CDR1 SGHNT and CDR2 YYREEE (reference sequence). CDR3 sequence (DNA): TGTGCCAGCAGCTTTGGGACAGACTATGGCTACACCTTC. Translation: CASSFGTDYGYTF.